The clone carrying this TCR beta chain showed up just a few times. Antigen specificity is unknown. Subsequent to a culture period of about ten days, CD4+ T cells were isolated. Between March and December 2020, the person had a SARS-CoV-2 infection that PCR confirmed. Vaccine administered to participants consisted of two doses of either BNT162b2 or mRNA-1273. Data came from immunoSEQ multiplex PCR; TCRdb stores just in-frame clones and leaves some out. Here the sample spans about 46,000 clones, around 70% being singletons. This sample was included in a study of vaccination effects on CD4 cells after COVID-19. Turning to the study itself: It was a median of 72 days after the second dose that post-vaccine samples were obtained.

Study-wide results and limits: Marked contraction was observed in infection-induced and vaccine-induced clones late after vaccination.

The specimen comprised CD4+ T cells from PBMCs cultured without peptide, sampled after COVID-19 vaccination. The TCR comes from a human donor who had a prior SARS-CoV-2 infection.

The CDR3 DNA reads as TGTGCCAGCAGTTTTTCCCTATCCCACGAGCAGTACTTC. It encodes CASSFSLSHEQYF. The J gene is TRBJ2-7, the V gene TRBV27; D is undetermined. The CDR3 spans 13 residues. Germline V lookup: CDR1 MNHEY, CDR2 SMNVEV (reference sequence). Trimming took off 3 bases at V and 5 bases at J, with 11 bases between the two ends.